Below, 3 T cell receptor beta chains from the same sample are listed, as sequenced in a study of sequential checkpoint blockade in melanoma (dated 2019 in TCRdb). Library creation used the immunoSEQ multiplex PCR assay. This is the immuneACCESS table as TCRdb keeps it, with only in-frame sequences that have V and J called. A part of the clones is gone; compared with another copy, unresolved V genes explain less than half, and the rest is unexplained. The sample data list roughly 20,000 clones, and 73% of these were observed just once. The ten largest clones represent roughly 5% of the sample. Per the publication, the treatment or condition label means: randomized to nivolumab then ipilimumab (arm A) or the reverse (arm B). The specimen was tumor tissue (inferred from file names), collected from a patient given nivolumab and ipilimumab in sequence. Receptors were obtained from a human donor with melanoma.

There are a few counts of this clone. The CDR3, as DNA: TGTGCCAGCTCACCGACTGGTTCAGGGACCGGGGAGCTGTTTTTT. Translating it yields CASSPTGSGTGELFF. V is TRBV18 and J is TRBJ2-2; D perhaps matches TRBD1 (5 bases). Looked up from germline, CDR1 is KGHSH and CDR2 is LQKENI. The CDR3 sequence is 15 residues long. Trimming shortened V by 3 bases and J by 5 bases, and 13 bases separated the two germline ends.

CDR3 sequence (DNA): TGTGCCAGCAGCCAGAACAGGGGAGCGGAGACCCAGTACTTC. Protein product: CASSQNRGAETQYF. V and J are TRBV14 and TRBJ2-5, with 7 bases matching TRBD1. Trimming removed 3 bases from V and 5 bases from J; junction bases left unmatched: 6. Germline V gene sequence: CDR1 SGHDN, CDR2 FVKESK. CDR3 length: 14 residues.

The rearrangement links TRBV6-4 to TRBJ1-1, with D possibly matching TRBD1 (5 bases). V shed 3 bases and J shed 8 bases, with 7 bases lying between them. Germline CDR1 reads MRHNA; CDR2 reads SNTAGT. The CDR3 covers 11 residues. CDR3 DNA: TGTGCCAGCAGTGAAGGGGCGGAAGCTTTCTTT. Protein sequence: CASSEGAEAFF.